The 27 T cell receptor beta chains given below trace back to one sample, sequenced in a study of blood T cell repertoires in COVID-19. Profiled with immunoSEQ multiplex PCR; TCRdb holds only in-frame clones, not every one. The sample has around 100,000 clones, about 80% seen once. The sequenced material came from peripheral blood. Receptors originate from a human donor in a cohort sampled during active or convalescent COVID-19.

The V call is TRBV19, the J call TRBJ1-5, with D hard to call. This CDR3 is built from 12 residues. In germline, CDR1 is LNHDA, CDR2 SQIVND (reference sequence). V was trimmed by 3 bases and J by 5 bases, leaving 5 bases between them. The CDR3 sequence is CASSIQDQPQHF. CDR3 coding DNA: TGTGCCAGTAGTATTCAGGATCAGCCCCAGCATTTT. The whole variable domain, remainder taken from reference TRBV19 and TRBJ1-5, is DGGITQSPKYLFRKEGQNVTLSCEQNLNHDAMYWYRQDPGQGLRLIYYSQIVNDFQKGDIAEGYSVSREKKESFPLTVTSAQKNPTAFYLCASSIQDQPQHFGDGTRLSIL.

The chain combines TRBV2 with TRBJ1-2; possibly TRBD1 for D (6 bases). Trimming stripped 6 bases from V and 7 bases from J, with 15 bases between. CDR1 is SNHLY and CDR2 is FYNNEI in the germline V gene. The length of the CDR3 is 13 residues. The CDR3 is CASSPGGGRGYTF. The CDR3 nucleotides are TGTGCCAGCAGCCCGGGGGGCGGCCGTGGCTACACCTTC.

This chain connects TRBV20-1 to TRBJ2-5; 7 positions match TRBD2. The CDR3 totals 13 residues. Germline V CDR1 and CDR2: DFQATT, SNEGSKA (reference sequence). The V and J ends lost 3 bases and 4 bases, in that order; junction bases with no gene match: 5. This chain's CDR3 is CSASSTGGETQYF. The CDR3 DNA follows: TGCAGTGCTAGTTCGACGGGAGGAGAGACCCAGTACTTC.

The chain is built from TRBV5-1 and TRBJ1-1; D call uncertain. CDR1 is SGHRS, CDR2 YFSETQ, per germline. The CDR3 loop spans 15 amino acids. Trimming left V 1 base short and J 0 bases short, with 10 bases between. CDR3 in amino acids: CASSLRDSVNTEAFF. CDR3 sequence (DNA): TGCGCCAGCAGCTTGCGGGATTCTGTGAACACTGAAGCTTTCTTT.

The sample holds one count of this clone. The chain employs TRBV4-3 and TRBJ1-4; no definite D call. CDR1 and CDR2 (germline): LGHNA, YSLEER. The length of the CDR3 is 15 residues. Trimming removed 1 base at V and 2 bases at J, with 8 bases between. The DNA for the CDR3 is TGCGCCAGCAGCCAAGGCTACCGGACTAATGAAAAACTGTTTTTT. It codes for CASSQGYRTNEKLFF.

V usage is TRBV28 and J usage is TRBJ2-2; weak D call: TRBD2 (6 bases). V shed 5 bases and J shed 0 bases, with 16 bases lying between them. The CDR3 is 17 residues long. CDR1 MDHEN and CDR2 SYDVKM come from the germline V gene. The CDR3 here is CASSRGSVLANTGELFF. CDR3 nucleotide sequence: TGTGCCAGCAGTCGGGGGAGCGTCCTCGCGAACACCGGGGAGCTGTTTTTT.

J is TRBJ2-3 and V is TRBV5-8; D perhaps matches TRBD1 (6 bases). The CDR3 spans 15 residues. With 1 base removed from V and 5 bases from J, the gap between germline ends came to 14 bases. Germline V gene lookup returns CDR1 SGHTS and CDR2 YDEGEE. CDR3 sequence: CASSLQDRTVDTQYF. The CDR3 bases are TGTGCCAGCAGCTTGCAGGACAGAACGGTAGATACGCAGTATTTT.

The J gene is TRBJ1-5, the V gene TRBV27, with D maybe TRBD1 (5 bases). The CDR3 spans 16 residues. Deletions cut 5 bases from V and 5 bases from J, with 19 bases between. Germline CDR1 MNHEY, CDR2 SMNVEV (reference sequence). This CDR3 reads CASSIRGGPWDQPQHF. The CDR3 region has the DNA TGTGCCAGCAGTATCCGGGGGGGACCCTGGGATCAGCCCCAGCATTTT.

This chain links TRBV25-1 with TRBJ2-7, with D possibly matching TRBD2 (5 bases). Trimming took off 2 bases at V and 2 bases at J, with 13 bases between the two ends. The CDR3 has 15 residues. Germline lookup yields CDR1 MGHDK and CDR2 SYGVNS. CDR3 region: CASSEEGEGAYEQYF. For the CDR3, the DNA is TGTGCCAGCAGTGAAGAAGGAGAGGGAGCCTACGAGCAGTACTTC.

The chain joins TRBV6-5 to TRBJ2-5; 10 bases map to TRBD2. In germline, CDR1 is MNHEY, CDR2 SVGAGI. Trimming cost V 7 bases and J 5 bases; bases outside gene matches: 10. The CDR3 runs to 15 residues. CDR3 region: CASTPSGGAFETQYF. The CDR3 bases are TGTGCCAGCACCCCGAGCGGGGGGGCCTTTGAGACCCAGTACTTC.

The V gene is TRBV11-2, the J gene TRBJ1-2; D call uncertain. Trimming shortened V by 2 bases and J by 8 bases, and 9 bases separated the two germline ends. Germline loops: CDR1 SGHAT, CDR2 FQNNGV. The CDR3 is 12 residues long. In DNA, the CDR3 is TGTGCCAGCAGCTTAAACGGAGGCGGCTACACCTTC. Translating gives CASSLNGGGYTF.

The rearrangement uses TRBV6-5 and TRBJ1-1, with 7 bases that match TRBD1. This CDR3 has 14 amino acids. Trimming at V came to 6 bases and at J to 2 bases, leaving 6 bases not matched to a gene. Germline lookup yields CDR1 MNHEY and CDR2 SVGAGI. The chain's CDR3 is CASRRDSLNTEAFF. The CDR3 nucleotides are TGTGCCAGCAGGAGGGACAGCCTAAACACTGAAGCTTTCTTT.

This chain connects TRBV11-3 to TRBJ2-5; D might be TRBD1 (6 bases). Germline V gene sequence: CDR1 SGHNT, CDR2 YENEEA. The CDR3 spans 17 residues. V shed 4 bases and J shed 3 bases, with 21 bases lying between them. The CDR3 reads CASSSRTVDVGKETQYF. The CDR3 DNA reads TGTGCCAGCAGCTCCCGGACAGTCGACGTTGGGAAAGAGACCCAGTACTTC.

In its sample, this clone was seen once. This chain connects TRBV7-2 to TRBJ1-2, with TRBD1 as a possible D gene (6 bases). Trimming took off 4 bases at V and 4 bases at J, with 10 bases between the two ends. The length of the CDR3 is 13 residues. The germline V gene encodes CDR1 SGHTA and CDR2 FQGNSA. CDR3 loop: CASSSTGTYGYTF. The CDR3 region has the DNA TGTGCCAGCAGCTCGACAGGTACCTATGGCTACACCTTC. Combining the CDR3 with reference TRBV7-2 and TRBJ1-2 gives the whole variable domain GAGVSQSPSNKVTEKGKDVELRCDPISGHTALYWYRQSLGQGLEFLIYFQGNSAPDKSGLPSDRFSAERTGGSVSTLTIQRTQQEDSAVYLCASSSTGTYGYTFGSGTRLTVV.

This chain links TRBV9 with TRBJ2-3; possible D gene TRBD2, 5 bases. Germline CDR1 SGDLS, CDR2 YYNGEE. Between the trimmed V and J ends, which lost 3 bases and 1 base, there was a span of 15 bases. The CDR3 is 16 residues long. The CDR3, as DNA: TGTGCCAGCAGCGCTGATGGGAGTAGCGGCACAGATACGCAGTATTTT. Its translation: CASSADGSSGTDTQYF.

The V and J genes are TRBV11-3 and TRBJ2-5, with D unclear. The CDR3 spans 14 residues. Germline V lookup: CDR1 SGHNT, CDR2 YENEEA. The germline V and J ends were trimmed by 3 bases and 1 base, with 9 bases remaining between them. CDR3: CASSFQASQETQYF. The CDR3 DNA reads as TGTGCCAGCAGCTTTCAGGCCTCCCAAGAGACCCAGTACTTC.

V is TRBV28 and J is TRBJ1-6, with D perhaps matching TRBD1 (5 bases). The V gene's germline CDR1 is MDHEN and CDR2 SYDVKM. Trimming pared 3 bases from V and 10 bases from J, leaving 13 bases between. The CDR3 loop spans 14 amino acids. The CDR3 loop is CASSLGRAGSPLHF. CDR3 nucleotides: TGTGCCAGCAGTTTGGGCAGGGCCGGCTCACCCCTCCACTTT.

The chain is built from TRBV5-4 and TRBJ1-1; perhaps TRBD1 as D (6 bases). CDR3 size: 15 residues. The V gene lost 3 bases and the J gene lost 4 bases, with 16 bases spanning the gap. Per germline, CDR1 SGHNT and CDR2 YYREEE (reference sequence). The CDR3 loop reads CASSSLGAMGTEAFF. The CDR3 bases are TGTGCCAGCAGCTCCTTGGGGGCTATGGGCACTGAAGCTTTCTTT. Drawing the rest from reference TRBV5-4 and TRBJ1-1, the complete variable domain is ETGVTQSPTHLIKTRGQQVTLRCSSQSGHNTVSWYQQALGQGPQFIFQYYREEENGRGNFPPRFSGLQFPNYSSELNVNALELDDSALYLCASSSLGAMGTEAFFGQGTRLTVV.

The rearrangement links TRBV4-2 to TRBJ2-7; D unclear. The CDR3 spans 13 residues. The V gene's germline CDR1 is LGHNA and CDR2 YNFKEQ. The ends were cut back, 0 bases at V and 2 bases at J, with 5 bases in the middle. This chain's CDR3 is CASSQDTAYEQYF. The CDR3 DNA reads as TGTGCCAGCAGCCAAGATACGGCCTACGAGCAGTACTTC.

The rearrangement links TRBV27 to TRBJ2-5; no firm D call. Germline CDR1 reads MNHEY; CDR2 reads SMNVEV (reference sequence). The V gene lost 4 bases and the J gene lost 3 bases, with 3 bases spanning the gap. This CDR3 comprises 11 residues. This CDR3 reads CASSSKETQYF. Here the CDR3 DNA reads TGTGCCAGCAGTTCAAAAGAGACCCAGTACTTC.

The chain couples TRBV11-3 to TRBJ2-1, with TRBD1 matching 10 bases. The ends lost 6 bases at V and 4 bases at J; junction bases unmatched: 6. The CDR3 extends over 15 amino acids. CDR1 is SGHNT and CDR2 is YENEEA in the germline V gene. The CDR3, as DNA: TGTGCCAGCAGTCGGGACAGGGGCGAATACAATGAGCAGTTCTTC. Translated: CASSRDRGEYNEQFF.

The CDR3 nucleotides are TGTGCCAGCAGTGAACAGGGTGGTCAGCCCCAGCATTTT. Translated: CASSEQGGQPQHF. The chain is built from TRBV6-4 and TRBJ1-5; D is perhaps TRBD1 (6 bases). Germline assignment: CDR1 MRHNA and CDR2 SNTAGT. Deletions cut 3 bases from V and 6 bases from J, with 9 bases between. The CDR3 has 13 residues.

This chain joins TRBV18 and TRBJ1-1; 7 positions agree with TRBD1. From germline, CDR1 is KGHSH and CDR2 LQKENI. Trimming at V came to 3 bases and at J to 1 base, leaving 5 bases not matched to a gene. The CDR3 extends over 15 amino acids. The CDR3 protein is CASSPRDSQNTEAFF. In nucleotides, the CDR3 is TGTGCCAGCTCACCCCGGGACAGCCAGAACACTGAAGCTTTCTTT.

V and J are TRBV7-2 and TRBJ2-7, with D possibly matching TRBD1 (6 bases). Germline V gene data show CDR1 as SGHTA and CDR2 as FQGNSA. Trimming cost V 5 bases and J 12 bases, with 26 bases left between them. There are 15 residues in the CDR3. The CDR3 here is CASSPSLGKGVMGYF. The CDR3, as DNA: TGTGCCAGCAGCCCCAGCTTGGGCAAGGGGGTCATGGGGTACTTC.

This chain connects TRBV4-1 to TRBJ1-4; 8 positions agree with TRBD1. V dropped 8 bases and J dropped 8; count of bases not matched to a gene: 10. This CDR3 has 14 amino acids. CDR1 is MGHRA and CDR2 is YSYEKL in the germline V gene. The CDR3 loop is CASLGPGGNEKLFF. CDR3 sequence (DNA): TGCGCCAGCCTAGGGCCAGGGGGCAACGAAAAACTGTTTTTT.

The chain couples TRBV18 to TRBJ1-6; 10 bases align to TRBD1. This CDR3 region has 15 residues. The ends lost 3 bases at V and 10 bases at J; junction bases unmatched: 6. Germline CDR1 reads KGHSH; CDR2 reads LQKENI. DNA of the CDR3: TGTGCCAGCTCACCCCCGACAGGGGGCCCATCACCCCTCCACTTT. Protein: CASSPPTGGPSPLHF.

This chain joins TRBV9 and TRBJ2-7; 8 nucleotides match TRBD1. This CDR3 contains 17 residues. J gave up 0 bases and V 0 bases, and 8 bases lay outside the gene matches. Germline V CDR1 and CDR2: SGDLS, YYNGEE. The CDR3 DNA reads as TGTGCCAGCAGCGTAGGGACAGGGATTTTGAGCTCCTACGAGCAGTACTTC. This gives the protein CASSVGTGILSSYEQYF.